This T cell receptor beta chain came from a study of blood T cells in healthy people across ages. A sample-barcoded 5' primer and a J-beta primer mix were used in a second PCR of about 7 to 12 cycles. Every cDNA molecule bore a tag from a template-switch adaptor containing 12 random nucleotides. TCRdb ran MiXCR on the 5' RACE reads and lists one entry per CDR3 protein. The table lists 1.8 million or so distinct CDR3 sequences, 35% to 50% of them singletons. The length of the CDR3 is 18 residues. Germline CDR1 reads SGHTA; CDR2 reads FQGNSA. J lost 2 bases, V lost 7 bases, and 16 bases had no gene match. General study points: While age rose, TCR beta diversity per million T cells dropped in a roughly linear way.

Comment on this clonotype: Its specificity is not known.

This clonotype originated in a human donor in good health. The rearrangement uses TRBV7-2 and TRBJ2-1; 8 bases line up with TRBD2. Sequenced material: blood. The CDR3 spells CASKKGGGQVTAYNEQFF. The DNA for the CDR3 is TGTGCCAGCAAAAAAGGCGGGGGGCAGGTGACTGCCTACAATGAGCAGTTCTTC. The whole variable domain, remainder taken from reference TRBV7-2 and TRBJ2-1, is GAGVSQSPSNKVTEKGKDVELRCDPISGHTALYWYRQSLGQGLEFLIYFQGNSAPDKSGLPSDRFSAERTGGSVSTLTIQRTQQEDSAVYLCASKKGGGQVTAYNEQFFGPGTRLTVL.